This T cell receptor beta chain stems from a study of cytomegalovirus exposure and HLA in healthy donors. Use of 60 Vbeta and 13 Jbeta primers characterized the PCR. Using immunoSEQ multiplex PCR, the repertoire was profiled, and TCRdb retains in-frame clones only, with some absent. The sample lists 75,000 to 90,000 clones, around 82% occurring once. Findings and caveats of the study: Associated with HLA alleles at 0.05 false discovery rate in a later analysis were some 16,000 TCR beta sequences. Later analysis suggested links between common viral pathogens and several top significant clusters. Likely technical artifact: a cluster of highly shared sequence variants. Presence/absence analysis assumed near-uniform sequencing depth across donors.

The CDR3 covers 17 residues. CDR1 is SEHNR and CDR2 is FQNEAQ in the germline V gene (reference sequence). V was pared by 5 bases and J by 0 bases, with 14 bases between. Concerning this clone: The antigen is unknown.

V usage is TRBV7-9 and J usage is TRBJ2-6; the D gene is possibly TRBD1 (6 bases). The sequenced material came from PBMCs. The TCR originated in a man aged 50 to 59 in good health and CMV-seronegative. The DNA of the CDR3 is TGTGCCAGCAGCCCGACAGGTGCCTTCTCTGGGGCCAACGTCCTGACTTTC. Residues: CASSPTGAFSGANVLTF.